The entry below describes one TCR beta chain. Cohort placement rested on clinical history that participants reported themselves. This sample is drawn from a study of blood T cell repertoires in COVID-19. For the study at large: The cDNA or gDNA used as material had been derived from T cells, B-cell-depleted T cells, or PBMCs.

V was cut by 6 bases and J by 2 bases, with 17 bases left in between. Germline V CDR1 and CDR2: LNHNV, YYDKDF (reference sequence). This CDR3 has 16 residues. Under the authors' procedure: Estimation of nucleated cell counts relied on the amplification of reference gene primers. The protocol was immunoSEQ multiplex PCR, while the TCRdb copy is restricted to in-frame clones and leaves out a portion. V, J and clone size derive from that table, while D and trimming were established from the DNA sequence. The sample holds fewer than 250,000 clones, about four fifths seen once. The sequencing sample was made of PBMCs or T cells enriched from blood (not recorded which). This rearrangement joins TRBV15 to TRBJ2-1; TRBD1 might be the D (6 bases). The TCR originated in a woman aged 45-59 years who had been exposed to COVID-19. This CDR3 reads CATRPGQGSTYNEQFF. CDR3 coding DNA: TGTGCCACCAGACCTGGGCAGGGGAGCACCTACAATGAGCAGTTCTTC.